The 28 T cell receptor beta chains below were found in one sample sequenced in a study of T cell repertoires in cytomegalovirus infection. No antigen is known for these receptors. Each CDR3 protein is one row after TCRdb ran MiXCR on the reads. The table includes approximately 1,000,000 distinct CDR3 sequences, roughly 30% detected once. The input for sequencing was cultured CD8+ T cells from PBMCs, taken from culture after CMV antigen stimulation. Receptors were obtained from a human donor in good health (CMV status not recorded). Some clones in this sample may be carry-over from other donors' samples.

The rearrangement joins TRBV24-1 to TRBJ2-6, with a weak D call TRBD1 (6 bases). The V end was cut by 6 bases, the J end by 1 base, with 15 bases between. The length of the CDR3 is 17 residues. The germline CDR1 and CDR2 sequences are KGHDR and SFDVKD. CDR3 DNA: TGTGCCACCAGTTCTGGACAGAGGTTTTCTGGGGCCAACGTCCTGACTTTC. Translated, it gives CATSSGQRFSGANVLTF.

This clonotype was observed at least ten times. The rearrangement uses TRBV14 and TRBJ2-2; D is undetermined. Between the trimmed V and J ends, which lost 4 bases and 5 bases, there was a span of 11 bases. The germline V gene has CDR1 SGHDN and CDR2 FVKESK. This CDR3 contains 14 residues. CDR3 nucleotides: TGTGCCAGCAGCCGCAACTTTGGGACCGGGGAGCTGTTTTTT. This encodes CASSRNFGTGELFF.

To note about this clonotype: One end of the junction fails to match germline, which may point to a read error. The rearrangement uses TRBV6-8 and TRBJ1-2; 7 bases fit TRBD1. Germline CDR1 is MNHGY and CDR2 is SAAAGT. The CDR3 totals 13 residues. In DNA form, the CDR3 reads TGTGCCGGCAGTTACTCAACAGGGGATGGCTACACCTTC. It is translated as CAGSYSTGDGYTF.

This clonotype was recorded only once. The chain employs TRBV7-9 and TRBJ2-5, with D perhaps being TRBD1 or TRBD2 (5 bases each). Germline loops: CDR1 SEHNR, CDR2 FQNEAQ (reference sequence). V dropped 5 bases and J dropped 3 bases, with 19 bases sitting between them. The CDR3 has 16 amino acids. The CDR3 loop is CASSPKTGTHKETQYF. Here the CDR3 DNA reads TGTGCCAGCAGCCCTAAAACCGGGACCCACAAAGAGACCCAGTACTTC.

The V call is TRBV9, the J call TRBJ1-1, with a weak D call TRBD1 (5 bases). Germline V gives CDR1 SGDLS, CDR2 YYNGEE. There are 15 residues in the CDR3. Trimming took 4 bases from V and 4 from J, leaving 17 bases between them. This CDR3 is CASSPRGGSGTEAFF. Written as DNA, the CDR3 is TGTGCCAGCAGCCCTCGGGGGGGGTCAGGCACTGAAGCTTTCTTT.

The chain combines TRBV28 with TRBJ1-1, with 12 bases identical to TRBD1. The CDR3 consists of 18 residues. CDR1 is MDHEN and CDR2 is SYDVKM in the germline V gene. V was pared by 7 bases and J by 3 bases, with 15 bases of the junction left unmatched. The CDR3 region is CASTPLGTGGLGDTEAFF. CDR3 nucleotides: TGTGCCAGCACCCCCTTGGGGACAGGGGGCTTAGGGGACACTGAAGCTTTCTTT.

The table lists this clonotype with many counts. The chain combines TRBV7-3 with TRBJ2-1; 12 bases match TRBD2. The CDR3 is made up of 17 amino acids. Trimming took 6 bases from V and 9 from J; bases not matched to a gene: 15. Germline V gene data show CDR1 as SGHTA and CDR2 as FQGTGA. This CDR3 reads CASSLGPSGGAQSEQFF. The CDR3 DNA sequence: TGTGCCAGCAGTTTGGGGCCTAGCGGGGGGGCACAGAGTGAGCAGTTCTTC.

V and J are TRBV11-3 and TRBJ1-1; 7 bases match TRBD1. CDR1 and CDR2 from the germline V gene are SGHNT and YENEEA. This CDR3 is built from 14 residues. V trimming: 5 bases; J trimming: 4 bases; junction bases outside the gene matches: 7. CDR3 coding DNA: TGTGCCAGCAGCCCTAGGGGGCTGAGCACTGAAGCTTTCTTT. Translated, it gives CASSPRGLSTEAFF.

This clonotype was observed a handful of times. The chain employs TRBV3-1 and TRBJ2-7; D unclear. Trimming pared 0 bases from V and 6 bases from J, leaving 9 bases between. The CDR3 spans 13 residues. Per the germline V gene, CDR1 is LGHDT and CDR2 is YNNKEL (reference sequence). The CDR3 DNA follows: TGTGCCAGCAGCCAAGACGGGCACGGCGAGCAGTACGTC. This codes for CASSQDGHGEQYV.

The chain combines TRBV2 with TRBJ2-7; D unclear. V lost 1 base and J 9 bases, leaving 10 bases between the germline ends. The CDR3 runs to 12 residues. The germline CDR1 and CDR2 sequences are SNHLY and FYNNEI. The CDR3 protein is CASSEGSLGQYV. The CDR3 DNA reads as TGTGCCAGCAGTGAAGGATCACTCGGGCAGTACGTC.

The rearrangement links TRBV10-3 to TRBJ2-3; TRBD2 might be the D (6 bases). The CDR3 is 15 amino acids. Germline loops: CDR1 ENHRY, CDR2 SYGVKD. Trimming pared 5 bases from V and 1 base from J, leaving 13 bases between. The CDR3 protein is CAISRLVNRTDTQYF. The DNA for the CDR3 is TGTGCCATCAGTCGACTAGTCAATCGCACAGATACGCAGTATTTT.

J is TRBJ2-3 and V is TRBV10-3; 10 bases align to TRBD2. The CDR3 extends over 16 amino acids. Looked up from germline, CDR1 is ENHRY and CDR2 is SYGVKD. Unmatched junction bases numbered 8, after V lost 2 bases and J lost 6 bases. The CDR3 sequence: CAISEGSGGAEDTQYF. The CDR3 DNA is TGTGCCATCAGTGAGGGGAGCGGGGGGGCTGAGGATACGCAGTATTTT.

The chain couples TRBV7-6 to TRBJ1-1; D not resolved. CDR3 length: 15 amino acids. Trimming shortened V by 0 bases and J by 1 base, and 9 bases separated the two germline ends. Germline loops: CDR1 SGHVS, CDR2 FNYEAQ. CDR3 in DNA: TGTGCCAGCAGCTTAGCCTTAGCCAGGAACACTGAAGCTTTCTTT. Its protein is CASSLALARNTEAFF.

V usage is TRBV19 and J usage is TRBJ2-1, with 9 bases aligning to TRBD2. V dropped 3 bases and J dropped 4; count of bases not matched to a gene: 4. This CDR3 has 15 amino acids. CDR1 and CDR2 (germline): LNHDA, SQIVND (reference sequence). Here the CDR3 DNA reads TGTGCCAGTAGTATGAGGCGGGGGGGTTACAATGAGCAGTTCTTC. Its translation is CASSMRRGGYNEQFF.

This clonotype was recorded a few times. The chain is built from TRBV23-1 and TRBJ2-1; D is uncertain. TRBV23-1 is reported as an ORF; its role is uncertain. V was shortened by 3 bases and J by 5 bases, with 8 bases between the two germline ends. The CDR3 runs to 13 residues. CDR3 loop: CASSHPGDNEQFF. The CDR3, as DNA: TGCGCCAGCAGTCATCCGGGTGACAATGAGCAGTTCTTC.

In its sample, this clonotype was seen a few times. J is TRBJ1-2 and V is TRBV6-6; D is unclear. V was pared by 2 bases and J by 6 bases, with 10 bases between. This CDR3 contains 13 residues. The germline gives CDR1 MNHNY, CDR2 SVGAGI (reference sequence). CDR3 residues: CASSYGSRNGYTF. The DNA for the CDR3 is TGTGCCAGCAGTTACGGGTCGAGGAATGGCTACACCTTC.

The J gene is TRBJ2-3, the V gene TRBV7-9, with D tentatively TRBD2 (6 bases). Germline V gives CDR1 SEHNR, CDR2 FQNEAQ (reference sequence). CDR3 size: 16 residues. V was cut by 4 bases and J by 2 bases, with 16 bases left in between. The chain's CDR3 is CASSSGRLPLTDTQYF. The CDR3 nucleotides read TGTGCCAGCAGCTCTGGGAGGCTCCCGCTCACAGATACGCAGTATTTT.

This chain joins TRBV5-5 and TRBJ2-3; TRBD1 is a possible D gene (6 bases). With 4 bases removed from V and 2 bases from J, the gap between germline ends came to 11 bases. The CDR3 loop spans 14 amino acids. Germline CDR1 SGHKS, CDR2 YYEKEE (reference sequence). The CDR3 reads CASSPGTNTDTQYF. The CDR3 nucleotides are TGTGCCAGCAGCCCCGGGACAAACACAGATACGCAGTATTTT.

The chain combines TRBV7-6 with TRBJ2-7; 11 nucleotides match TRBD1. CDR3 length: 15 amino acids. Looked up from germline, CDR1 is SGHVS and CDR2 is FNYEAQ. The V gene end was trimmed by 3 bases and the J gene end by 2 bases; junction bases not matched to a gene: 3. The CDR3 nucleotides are TGTGCCAGCAGCTTCGGACAGGGGGCGACCTACGAGCAGTACGTC. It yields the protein CASSFGQGATYEQYV.

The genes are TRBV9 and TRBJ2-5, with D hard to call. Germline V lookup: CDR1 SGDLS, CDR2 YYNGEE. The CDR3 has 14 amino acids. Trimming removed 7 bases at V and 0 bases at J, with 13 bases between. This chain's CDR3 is CASGPDGDQETQYF. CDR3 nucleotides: TGTGCCAGCGGCCCCGACGGAGACCAAGAGACCCAGTACTTC.

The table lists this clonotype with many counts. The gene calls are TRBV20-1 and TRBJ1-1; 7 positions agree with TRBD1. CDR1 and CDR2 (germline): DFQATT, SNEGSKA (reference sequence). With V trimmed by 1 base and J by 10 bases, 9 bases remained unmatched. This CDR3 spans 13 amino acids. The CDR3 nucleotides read TGCAGTGCTAGAGGAGGACAGGAAGGGGGAGCTTTCTTT. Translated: CSARGGQEGGAFF.

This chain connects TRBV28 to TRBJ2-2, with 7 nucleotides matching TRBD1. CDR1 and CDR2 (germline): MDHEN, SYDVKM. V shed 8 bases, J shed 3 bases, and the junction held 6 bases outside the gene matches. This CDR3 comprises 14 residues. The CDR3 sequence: CASYLQGYTGELFF. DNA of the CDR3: TGTGCCAGCTATTTACAGGGGTACACCGGGGAGCTGTTTTTT.

The DNA for the CDR3 is TGTGCCAGCAGTGATCCATACCGGGAAGATCGCGACACTGAAGCTTTCTTT. It is translated as CASSDPYREDRDTEAFF. The gene calls are TRBV6-1 and TRBJ1-1; D gene unclear. The V end was cut by 3 bases, the J end by 3 bases, with 20 bases between. The V gene's germline CDR1 is MNHNS and CDR2 SASEGT. CDR3 length: 17 residues.

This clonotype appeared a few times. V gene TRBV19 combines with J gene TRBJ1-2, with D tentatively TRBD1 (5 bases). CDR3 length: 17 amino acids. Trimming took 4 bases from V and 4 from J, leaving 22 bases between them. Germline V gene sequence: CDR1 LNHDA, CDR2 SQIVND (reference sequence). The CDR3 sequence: CASSSLDGGLGGYGYTF. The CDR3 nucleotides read TGTGCCAGTAGTAGCCTGGACGGGGGTCTCGGGGGCTATGGCTACACCTTC.

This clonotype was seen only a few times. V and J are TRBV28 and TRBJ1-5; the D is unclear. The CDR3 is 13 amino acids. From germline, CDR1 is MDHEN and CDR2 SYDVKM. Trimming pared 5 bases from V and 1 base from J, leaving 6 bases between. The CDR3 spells CASSMDSNQPQHF. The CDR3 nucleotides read TGTGCCAGCAGTATGGACAGCAATCAGCCCCAGCATTTT.

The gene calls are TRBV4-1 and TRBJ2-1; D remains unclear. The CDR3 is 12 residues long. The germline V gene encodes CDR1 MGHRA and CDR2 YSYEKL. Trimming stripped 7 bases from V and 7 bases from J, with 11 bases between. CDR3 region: CASMAGRNEQFF. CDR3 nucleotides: TGCGCCAGCATGGCTGGCCGGAATGAGCAGTTCTTC.

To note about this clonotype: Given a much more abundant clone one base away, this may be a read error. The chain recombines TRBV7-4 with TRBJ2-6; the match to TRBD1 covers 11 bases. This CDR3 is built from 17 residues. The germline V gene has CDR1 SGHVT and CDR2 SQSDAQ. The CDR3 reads CASSLDRGLSGANVPTF. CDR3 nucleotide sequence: TGTGCCAGCAGCCTGGACAGGGGGCTCTCTGGGGCCAACGTCCCGACTTTC.

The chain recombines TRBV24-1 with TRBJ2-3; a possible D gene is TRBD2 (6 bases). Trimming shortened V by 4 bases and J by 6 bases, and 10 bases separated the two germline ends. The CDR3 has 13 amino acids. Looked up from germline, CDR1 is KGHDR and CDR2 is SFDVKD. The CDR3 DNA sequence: TGTGCCACCAGTGACGGGGCGGGGGATACGCAGTATTTT. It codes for CATSDGAGDTQYF.